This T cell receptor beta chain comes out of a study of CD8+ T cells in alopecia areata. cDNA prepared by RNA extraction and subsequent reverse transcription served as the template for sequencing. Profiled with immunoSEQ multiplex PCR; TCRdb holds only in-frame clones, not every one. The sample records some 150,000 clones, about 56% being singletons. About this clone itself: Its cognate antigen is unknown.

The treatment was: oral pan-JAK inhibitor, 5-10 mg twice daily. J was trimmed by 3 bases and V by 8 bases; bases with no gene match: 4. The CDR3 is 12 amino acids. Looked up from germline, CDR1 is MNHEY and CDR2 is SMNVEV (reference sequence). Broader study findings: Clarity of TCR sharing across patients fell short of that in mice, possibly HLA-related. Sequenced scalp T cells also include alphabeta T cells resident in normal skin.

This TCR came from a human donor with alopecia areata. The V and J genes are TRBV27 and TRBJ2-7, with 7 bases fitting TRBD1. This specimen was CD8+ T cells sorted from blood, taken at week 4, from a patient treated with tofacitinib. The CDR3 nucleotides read TGTGCCAGCCTAGGACAGGACTACGAGCAGTACTTC. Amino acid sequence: CASLGQDYEQYF.